These 20 T cell receptor beta chains came from one sample sequenced in a study of T cell changes during pregnancy in multiple sclerosis (dated by TCRdb to 2018 to 2020). The library was generated by the immunoSEQ multiplex PCR assay. The table was pulled from immuneACCESS by TCRdb, which kept in-frame rearrangements only. Such tables lose some clones; where checked, under half of the loss comes from unresolved V genes, and the rest has no known cause. The sample includes about 41,000 clones, with 80% to 90% observed a single time. About 0.61% of the sample belongs to the ten largest clones. The sequenced sample was CD4+ T cells from peripheral blood mononuclear cells, obtained in the first trimester of pregnancy. All receptors come from a female donor with multiple sclerosis, enrolled in a pregnancy study.

The gene calls are TRBV10-3 and TRBJ1-1, with D uncertain. The length of the CDR3 is 13 residues. Trimming shortened V by 3 bases and J by 0 bases, and 5 bases separated the two germline ends. The germline V gene has CDR1 ENHRY and CDR2 SYGVKD. CDR3 sequence reads: CAISDAVNTEAFF. The CDR3 DNA follows: TGTGCCATCAGTGACGCGGTGAACACTGAAGCTTTCTTT.

The chain uses TRBV10-3 and TRBJ2-3; the match to TRBD1 covers 8 bases. This CDR3 region has 17 residues. Germline V gene lookup returns CDR1 ENHRY and CDR2 SYGVKD. After removal of 2 bases from V and 3 bases from J, the junction contained 10 bases not matched to a gene. In nucleotides, the CDR3 is TGTGCCATCAGTGAGGACAGGGGAGGCCAGGATACAGATACGCAGTATTTT. It encodes CAISEDRGGQDTDTQYF.

The chain combines TRBV19 with TRBJ1-2; 7 bases are shared with TRBD1. J gave up 5 bases and V 2 bases, and 11 bases lay outside the gene matches. The CDR3 loop spans 16 amino acids. Germline loops: CDR1 LNHDA, CDR2 SQIVND (reference sequence). This CDR3 reads CASSITLARDSYGYTF. The CDR3 DNA follows: TGTGCCAGTAGTATAACCCTGGCCCGGGACAGTTATGGCTACACCTTC.

This sequence joins TRBV10-3 and TRBJ2-1; 7 bases match TRBD2. Germline CDR1 and CDR2: ENHRY and SYGVKD. CDR3 length: 13 amino acids. The junction had 4 bases not matched to a gene; V was cut back by 6 bases and J by 5 bases. The CDR3 protein is CAISRDYNNEQFF. The CDR3 DNA follows: TGTGCCATCAGCCGGGACTACAACAATGAGCAGTTCTTC.

V and J are TRBV10-1 and TRBJ2-5, with a possible D match to TRBD1 (6 bases). The CDR3 runs to 13 residues. Trimming shortened V by 6 bases and J by 5 bases, and 13 bases separated the two germline ends. The germline gives CDR1 WNHNN, CDR2 SYGVQD (reference sequence). The CDR3: CASSLDSAETQYF. The CDR3 bases are TGCGCCAGCAGCCTGGACAGTGCGGAGACCCAGTACTTC.

The CDR3 region has the DNA TGTGCCAGCAGTTTATGGTCCACAGGGGGGATACAGAACACTGAAGCTTTCTTT. Translated, it gives CASSLWSTGGIQNTEAFF. The gene calls are TRBV27 and TRBJ1-1; 8 nucleotides line up with TRBD1. The CDR3 covers 18 residues. Germline V CDR1 and CDR2: MNHEY, SMNVEV (reference sequence). V shed 1 base, J shed 1 base, and the junction held 11 bases outside the gene matches.

V is TRBV6-6 and J is TRBJ2-1; 7 bases are a match to TRBD2. Germline CDR1 MNHNY, CDR2 SVGAGI (reference sequence). The length of the CDR3 is 13 residues. The ends lost 2 bases at V and 10 bases at J; junction bases unmatched: 5. The CDR3 nucleotides read TGTGCCAGCAGTTACGGGACTATAAACGAGCAGTTCTTC. Translating gives CASSYGTINEQFF.

This clone was found a few times. The J gene is TRBJ1-1, the V gene TRBV4-1, with D possibly TRBD1 on 5 matching bases. Germline V lookup: CDR1 MGHRA, CDR2 YSYEKL. V was shortened by 7 bases and J by 1 base, with 13 bases between the two germline ends. The CDR3 runs 14 residues. CDR3 sequence reads: CASTPTGQNTEAFF. The CDR3 DNA reads TGCGCCAGCACCCCTACAGGACAGAACACTGAAGCTTTCTTT.

The genes are TRBV11-1 and TRBJ2-5, with 8 bases matching TRBD2. The ends lost 3 bases at V and 5 bases at J; junction bases unmatched: 14. The CDR3 runs to 17 residues. Germline values: CDR1 SGHAT, CDR2 FQDESV (reference sequence). CDR3: CASSLVSGTSPVETQYF. CDR3 DNA sequence: TGTGCCAGCAGCTTGGTTAGTGGGACTAGTCCCGTTGAGACCCAGTACTTC.

The rearrangement joins TRBV6-4 to TRBJ2-2; 9 bases are shared with TRBD1. The V segment lost 4 bases and the J segment 5 bases; nucleotides outside the gene matches: 2. The CDR3 contains 14 residues. Looked up from germline, CDR1 is MRHNA and CDR2 is SNTAGT. This CDR3 reads CASSGDRGTGELFF. The CDR3 nucleotides read TGTGCCAGCAGTGGAGACAGGGGGACCGGGGAGCTGTTTTTT.

V gene TRBV6-5 combines with J gene TRBJ2-3; perhaps TRBD1 as D (5 bases). V lost 2 bases and J 5 bases, leaving 17 bases between the germline ends. CDR1 is MNHEY, CDR2 SVGAGI, per germline. The CDR3 is made up of 16 amino acids. The CDR3 DNA follows: TGTGCCAGCAGTTACGGGTCGGGTTCAGGGTTAGATACGCAGTATTTT. It yields the protein CASSYGSGSGLDTQYF.

The rearrangement joins TRBV4-3 to TRBJ2-3; unclear D gene. Germline-derived CDR1 and CDR2 are LGHNA and YSLEER. CDR3 length equals 13 residues. The V gene lost 0 bases and the J gene lost 5 bases, with 6 bases spanning the gap. DNA of the CDR3: TGCGCCAGCAGCCAAGAGAGGAAAGATACGCAGTATTTT. This codes for CASSQERKDTQYF.

This rearrangement joins TRBV18 to TRBJ2-6; possibly TRBD1 for D (5 bases). Germline V gene lookup returns CDR1 KGHSH and CDR2 LQKENI. With 0 bases removed from V and 2 bases from J, the gap between germline ends came to 5 bases. The CDR3 has 15 residues. CDR3 nucleotide sequence: TGTGCCAGCTCACCACCACAGGCTGGGGCCAACGTCCTGACTTTC. This sequence encodes CASSPPQAGANVLTF.

The chain couples TRBV11-2 to TRBJ2-7; 10 bases match TRBD2. The J segment lost 0 bases and the V segment lost 8 bases, leaving 4 bases of the junction unmatched. The CDR3 loop spans 14 amino acids. The germline V gene encodes CDR1 SGHAT and CDR2 FQNNGV. Here the CDR3 DNA reads TGTGCCAGCCGGGGACTAGCGTTCTCCTACGAGCAGTACTTC. Its protein is CASRGLAFSYEQYF. Based on the CDR3 plus reference TRBV11-2 and TRBJ2-7, the full variable domain is EAGVAQSPRYKIIEKRQSVAFWCNPISGHATLYWYQQILGQGPKLLIQFQNNGVVDDSQLPKDRFSAERLKGVDSTLKIQPAKLEDSAVYLCASRGLAFSYEQYFGPGTRLTVT.

This rearrangement joins TRBV14 to TRBJ2-6, with D perhaps matching TRBD2 (7 bases). CDR1 is SGHDN, CDR2 FVKESK, per germline. V shed 4 bases and J shed 0 bases, with 13 bases lying between them. The CDR3 is 17 residues long. The CDR3 reads CASSRGGLSSGANVLTF. CDR3 in DNA: TGTGCCAGCAGCCGGGGGGGCCTTTCCTCTGGGGCCAACGTCCTGACTTTC.

The CDR3 protein is CASSPNTAAPEGYTF. The DNA for the CDR3 is TGTGCCAGCAGCCCAAATACCGCGGCCCCGGAAGGCTACACCTTC. The chain combines TRBV7-3 with TRBJ1-2; D call uncertain. CDR3 length: 15 amino acids. V dropped 5 bases and J dropped 8 bases, with 21 bases sitting between them. Germline CDR1 and CDR2: SGHTA and FQGTGA.

V usage is TRBV7-2 and J usage is TRBJ2-5, with D possibly matching TRBD2 (5 bases). V lost 6 bases and J lost 1, with 9 bases in between. Germline V lookup: CDR1 SGHTA, CDR2 FQGNSA. CDR3 length: 13 residues. CDR3 sequence (DNA): TGTGCCAGCAGGGGAGCGTCCCAAGAGACCCAGTACTTC. It translates to CASRGASQETQYF.

The CDR3 here is CASSLTSATNTEAFF. CDR3 DNA sequence: TGTGCCAGCAGCTTAACGTCGGCGACTAACACTGAAGCTTTCTTT. The V and J genes are TRBV7-2 and TRBJ1-1; D not resolved. This CDR3 has 15 residues. V was trimmed by 2 bases and J by 2 bases, leaving 12 bases between them. Germline V gene sequence: CDR1 SGHTA, CDR2 FQGNSA. The full variable domain, its missing parts supplied by reference TRBV7-2 and TRBJ1-1, is GAGVSQSPSNKVTEKGKDVELRCDPISGHTALYWYRQSLGQGLEFLIYFQGNSAPDKSGLPSDRFSAERTGGSVSTLTIQRTQQEDSAVYLCASSLTSATNTEAFFGQGTRLTVV.

The J gene is TRBJ1-1, the V gene TRBV19; 8 bases align to TRBD1. CDR1 and CDR2 (germline): LNHDA, SQIVND (reference sequence). The length of the CDR3 is 19 residues. With 6 bases clipped from V and 0 bases from J, the junction kept 18 bases outside the gene matches. Here the CDR3 reads CASSPLGGRGHPLNTEAFF. The CDR3 DNA sequence: TGTGCCAGTAGCCCCCTGGGGGGCAGGGGGCACCCACTGAACACTGAAGCTTTCTTT.

This clone appeared once. The V call is TRBV19, the J call TRBJ2-1; 8 positions match TRBD2. The CDR3 has 15 amino acids. In germline, CDR1 is LNHDA, CDR2 SQIVND (reference sequence). V trimming: 4 bases; J trimming: 1 base; junction bases outside the gene matches: 3. The CDR3 loop reads CASSSRGGSYNEQFF. The CDR3 nucleotides are TGTGCCAGTAGTAGCCGGGGGGGTTCCTACAATGAGCAGTTCTTC.